This paragraph reports one TCR beta chain. This record comes from a study of cytomegalovirus exposure and HLA in healthy donors. Across the whole study: The approximately 120 validation repertoires, a later analysis reported, used the same platform as the approximately 730 repertoires from the first cohort.

Using immunoSEQ multiplex PCR, the repertoire was profiled, and TCRdb retains in-frame clones only, with some absent. Of around 70,000 clones listed, approximately 94% are singletons. Germline-derived CDR1 and CDR2 are SGHKS and YYEKEE (reference sequence). The CDR3 loop spans 15 amino acids. The junction had 6 bases not matched to a gene; V was cut back by 0 bases and J by 4 bases. Material: PBMCs. This sequence was found in a woman under 30 in good health and CMV-seronegative. V and J are TRBV5-5 and TRBJ1-2, with TRBD1 identical over 7 bases. In DNA form, the CDR3 reads TGTGCCAGCAGCTTGGCGACAGGGCATATCTATGGCTACACCTTC. Translating gives CASSLATGHIYGYTF. The full variable domain, with the rest looked up from reference TRBV5-5 and TRBJ1-2, is DAGVTQSPTHLIKTRGQQVTLRCSPISGHKSVSWYQQVLGQGPQFIFQYYEKEERGRGNFPDRFSARQFPNYSSELNVNALLLGDSALYLCASSLATGHIYGYTFGSGTRLTVV.